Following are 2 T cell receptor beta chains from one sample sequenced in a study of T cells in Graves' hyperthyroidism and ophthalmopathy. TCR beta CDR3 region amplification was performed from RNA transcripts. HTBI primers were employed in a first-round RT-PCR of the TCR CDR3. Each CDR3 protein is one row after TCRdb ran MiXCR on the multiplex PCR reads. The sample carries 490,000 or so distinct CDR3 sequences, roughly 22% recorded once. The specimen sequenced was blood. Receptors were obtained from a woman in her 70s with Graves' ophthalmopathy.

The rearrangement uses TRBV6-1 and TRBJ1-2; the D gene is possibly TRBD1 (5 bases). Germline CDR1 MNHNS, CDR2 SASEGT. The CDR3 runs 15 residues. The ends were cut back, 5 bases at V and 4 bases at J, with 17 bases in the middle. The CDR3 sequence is CASSLWTRGSYGYTF. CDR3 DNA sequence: TGTGCCAGCAGTCTATGGACAAGGGGCAGCTATGGCTACACCTTC.

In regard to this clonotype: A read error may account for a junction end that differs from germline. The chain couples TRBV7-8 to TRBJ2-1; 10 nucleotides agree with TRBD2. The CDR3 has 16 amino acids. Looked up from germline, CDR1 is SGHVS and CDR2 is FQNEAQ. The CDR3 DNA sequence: TGTGCCAGCAGCCTAGCTAGCGGGAGAGATATGGATGAGCAGTTCTTC. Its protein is CASSLASGRDMDEQFF.